A single T cell receptor beta chain is shown here with its context. Its antigen is still unknown. The CDR3 is 15 residues long. The ends lost 5 bases at V and 3 bases at J; junction bases unmatched: 7. The germline V gene has CDR1 MDHEN and CDR2 SYDVKM. The data derive from a study of T cells in localized non-small cell lung cancer. Study-level findings and limits: Overall survival was longer when the density of T cells in the blood was higher. The study detected a median about 50 of the top 100 tumor clones in adjacent lung. Tumor showed lower T cell clonality than uninvolved adjacent lung, where it was highest.

The method was immunoSEQ multiplex PCR; TCRdb's version includes in-frame clones alone and lacks a portion of them. The sample holds around 35,000 clones; around 88% are singletons and the top ten take about 7.2%. The material was peripheral blood, obtained before any cancer treatment. The chain combines TRBV28 with TRBJ1-2; TRBD1 matches 9 bases. The sequence came from a woman aged 35-75 years with stage I lung adenocarcinoma. The CDR3: CASSLRRTGDYGYTF. CDR3 nucleotide sequence: TGTGCCAGCAGTCTCCGCAGGACAGGGGACTATGGCTACACCTTC.